One and the same sample provided the 13 T cell receptor beta chains below, sequenced in a study of T cell clones after liver transplantation. The method was immunoSEQ multiplex PCR; TCRdb's version includes in-frame clones alone and lacks a portion of them. Here the sample spans roughly 80,000 clones, 82% being singletons. Source: CD4+ T cells from blood, taken 46 months after liver transplant. Every receptor here comes from a human patient who received a liver transplant. The graft donor may have given rise to some T cells.

The J gene is TRBJ1-2, the V gene TRBV5-5; 9 nucleotides align to TRBD1. V was clipped by 4 bases and J by 4 bases; unmatched bases: 11. There are 16 residues in the CDR3. Germline CDR1 and CDR2: SGHKS and YYEKEE (reference sequence). The CDR3 is CASSPDAGQGPYGYTF. The CDR3 DNA reads as TGTGCCAGCAGCCCCGACGCGGGACAGGGTCCCTATGGCTACACCTTC.

The V gene is TRBV6-5, the J gene TRBJ1-4; D call uncertain. Germline V lookup: CDR1 MNHEY, CDR2 SVGAGI. CDR3 length: 14 residues. The V gene lost 5 bases and the J gene lost 6 bases, with 13 bases spanning the gap. Here the CDR3 reads CASSATGSYEKLFF. The CDR3 DNA sequence: TGTGCCAGCAGTGCCACCGGGAGTTATGAAAAACTGTTTTTT.

This chain uses TRBV27 with TRBJ2-7; TRBD2 matches 7 bases. The trim removed 7 bases at V and 0 bases at J, leaving 3 bases unmatched. Germline assignment: CDR1 MNHEY and CDR2 SMNVEV (reference sequence). The CDR3 is made up of 13 amino acids. This chain's CDR3 is CASTGGGSYEQYF. The CDR3 bases are TGTGCCAGCACCGGCGGGGGCTCCTACGAGCAGTACTTC.

This chain links TRBV6-1 with TRBJ2-2; 8 nucleotides align to TRBD1. With V trimmed by 5 bases and J by 4 bases, 3 bases remained unmatched. Germline CDR1 reads MNHNS; CDR2 reads SASEGT. There are 14 residues in the CDR3. The CDR3 here is CASSSTGVTGELFF. CDR3 bases: TGTGCCAGCAGTTCGACAGGGGTCACCGGGGAGCTGTTTTTT.

This rearrangement joins TRBV30 to TRBJ1-1; D is unresolved. Germline CDR1 reads GTSNPN; CDR2 reads SVGIG (reference sequence). The CDR3 sequence is 13 residues long. V was trimmed by 1 base and J by 8 bases, leaving 14 bases between them. This CDR3 reads CAWSGRTGSEAFF. CDR3 DNA: TGTGCCTGGAGTGGACGGACTGGATCCGAAGCTTTCTTT. The variable domain in full, completed from reference TRBV30 and TRBJ1-1, reads SQTIHQWPATLVQPVGSPLSLECTVEGTSNPNLYWYRQAAGRGLQLLFYSVGIGQISSEVPQNLSASRPQDRQFILSSKKLLLSDSGFYLCAWSGRTGSEAFFGQGTRLTVV.

This clone has a single count. The chain recombines TRBV7-2 with TRBJ2-5, with a weak D call TRBD1 (6 bases). From germline, CDR1 is SGHTA and CDR2 FQGNSA. The V gene lost 2 bases and the J gene lost 7 bases, with 17 bases spanning the gap. The CDR3 extends over 15 amino acids. CDR3 bases: TGTGCCAGCAGCTTAATTTCGGAAGGGGGTGGGACCCAGTACTTC. This encodes CASSLISEGGGTQYF.

The rearrangement uses TRBV4-1 and TRBJ1-5; the D is unclear. Germline CDR1 reads MGHRA; CDR2 reads YSYEKL. With 3 bases removed from V and 2 bases from J, the gap between germline ends came to 14 bases. This CDR3 has 16 residues. CDR3 nucleotide sequence: TGCGCCAGCAGCCAGACTCGGGTAAGGGGCAATCAGCCCCAGCATTTT. It specifies CASSQTRVRGNQPQHF.

The rearrangement uses TRBV2 and TRBJ2-1; TRBD1 might be the D (5 bases). This CDR3 is 13 amino acids long. V lost 0 bases to trimming and J lost 10 bases, with 10 bases between them. Per the germline V gene, CDR1 is SNHLY and CDR2 is FYNNEI. CDR3: CASSEAPRVEQFF. The CDR3 DNA sequence: TGTGCCAGCAGTGAAGCGCCCAGGGTAGAGCAGTTCTTC. The full variable domain, completed using reference TRBV2 and TRBJ2-1, is EPEVTQTPSHQVTQMGQEVILRCVPISNHLYFYWYRQILGQKVEFLVSFYNNEISEKSEIFDDQFSVERPDGSNFTLKIRSTKLEDSAMYFCASSEAPRVEQFFGPGTRLTVL.

The rearrangement links TRBV30 to TRBJ1-3; D possibly corresponds to TRBD1 (6 bases). V lost 2 bases and J lost 5, with 19 bases in between. This CDR3 spans 16 amino acids. The V gene's germline CDR1 is GTSNPN and CDR2 SVGIG (reference sequence). CDR3 sequence reads: CAWSSTTGYPRNTIYF. As DNA, the CDR3 is TGTGCCTGGAGTTCAACGACAGGCTACCCTAGAAACACCATATATTTT.

The rearrangement links TRBV7-2 to TRBJ1-1; D gene uncertain. Germline lookup yields CDR1 SGHTA and CDR2 FQGNSA. The CDR3 has 13 residues. Trimming pared 5 bases from V and 0 bases from J, leaving 7 bases between. The CDR3 DNA reads TGTGCCAGCAGCCCCCGTTTGAACACTGAAGCTTTCTTT. Its protein product is CASSPRLNTEAFF.

J is TRBJ2-6 and V is TRBV7-9; D may match TRBD1 or TRBD2 (5 bases each). Trimming shortened V by 7 bases and J by 3 bases, and 19 bases separated the two germline ends. CDR1 and CDR2 (germline): SEHNR, FQNEAQ (reference sequence). The CDR3 totals 17 residues. The CDR3 coding sequence is TGTGCCAGCACCCCTACCGGGACCGCCATTGGGGCCAACGTCCTGACTTTC. Encoded protein: CASTPTGTAIGANVLTF.

The V and J genes are TRBV5-6 and TRBJ2-1; 11 nucleotides align to TRBD1. Germline lookup yields CDR1 SGHDT and CDR2 YYEEEE. V shed 4 bases and J 3 bases; nucleotides not matched to a gene: 15. This CDR3 is built from 19 residues. The CDR3 nucleotides read TGTGCCAGCAGCGCCCGGACAGGGGGCCTCCGTAGGGGCTACAATGAGCAGTTCTTC. Protein: CASSARTGGLRRGYNEQFF.

This chain connects TRBV28 to TRBJ2-7; no reliable D call. The V end was cut by 4 bases, the J end by 4 bases, with 14 bases between. The germline gives CDR1 MDHEN, CDR2 SYDVKM. CDR3 length: 14 amino acids. DNA of the CDR3: TGTGCCAGCAGTTCCGCCCGTCCTGCATACGAGCAGTACTTC. Its protein is CASSSARPAYEQYF.